This entry lists 15 T cell receptor beta chains sequenced from one sample in a study of blood T cell repertoires in COVID-19 (dated by TCRdb to about 2020). Library creation used the immunoSEQ multiplex PCR assay. TCRdb mirrors the immuneACCESS table, restricted to in-frame sequences. Some clones are absent from its copies; in checked studies, under half trace to an unresolved V gene, and the reason for the others is unknown. Counted in this sample were approximately 200,000 clones; around 88% of them appeared once. In total, the top ten clones hold around 1.4% of the sample. Sequencing input: peripheral blood. The receptors originated from a man between 18 and 29 years old with active or convalescent COVID-19.

CDR3 protein: CSASSSRGRNSPLHF. The CDR3 coding sequence is TGCAGTGCTAGTTCATCCAGGGGGAGGAATTCACCCCTCCACTTT. This rearrangement joins TRBV20-1 to TRBJ1-6, with 7 nucleotides matching TRBD1. Germline V gene sequence: CDR1 DFQATT, CDR2 SNEGSKA (reference sequence). The length of the CDR3 is 15 residues. The V gene end was trimmed by 3 bases and the J gene end by 7 bases; junction bases not matched to a gene: 9.

This rearrangement joins TRBV5-4 to TRBJ1-1, with 10 bases identical to TRBD1. Germline CDR1 and CDR2: SGHNT and YYREEE (reference sequence). Trimming cost V 4 bases and J 5 bases; bases outside gene matches: 11. This CDR3 spans 16 amino acids. The DNA of the CDR3 is TGTGCCAGCAGCCCCGGGGGGGGACAGGGGAGGACTGAAGCTTTCTTT. Amino acid sequence: CASSPGGGQGRTEAFF.

This clone has only a few counts. The chain links TRBV11-2 to TRBJ1-1; no clear D gene. With 5 bases removed from V and 4 bases from J, the gap between germline ends came to 20 bases. The CDR3 sequence is 16 residues long. The germline CDR1 and CDR2 sequences are SGHAT and FQNNGV. CDR3 nucleotides: TGTGCCAGCAGCCAACCCTTCCCAGCGTGGAGCACTGAAGCTTTCTTT. Protein: CASSQPFPAWSTEAFF. Supplemented by reference TRBV11-2 and TRBJ1-1, the full variable domain reads EAGVAQSPRYKIIEKRQSVAFWCNPISGHATLYWYQQILGQGPKLLIQFQNNGVVDDSQLPKDRFSAERLKGVDSTLKIQPAKLEDSAVYLCASSQPFPAWSTEAFFGQGTRLTVV.

The chain has TRBV30 and TRBJ2-7; 9 bases match TRBD2. This CDR3 has 17 amino acids. After removal of 1 base from V and 2 bases from J, the junction contained 12 bases not matched to a gene. Germline values: CDR1 GTSNPN, CDR2 SVGIG (reference sequence). The CDR3 sequence is CAWSDRRLAGTTYEQYF. CDR3 bases: TGTGCCTGGAGTGACCGCCGGCTAGCGGGGACTACCTACGAGCAGTACTTC. Filled out from reference TRBV30 and TRBJ2-7, the complete variable domain reads SQTIHQWPATLVQPVGSPLSLECTVEGTSNPNLYWYRQAAGRGLQLLFYSVGIGQISSEVPQNLSASRPQDRQFILSSKKLLLSDSGFYLCAWSDRRLAGTTYEQYFGPGTRLTVT.

The chain links TRBV5-1 to TRBJ2-7, with 9 bases aligning to TRBD2. Germline assignment: CDR1 SGHRS and CDR2 YFSETQ. Unmatched junction bases numbered 5, after V lost 0 bases and J lost 4 bases. The CDR3 consists of 15 residues. In DNA, the CDR3 is TGCGCCAGCAGCTTGGGGGGGACTAGCCAGTACGAGCAGTACTTC. This encodes CASSLGGTSQYEQYF.

This rearrangement joins TRBV9 to TRBJ2-1, with D possibly matching TRBD2 (6 bases). V lost 2 bases to trimming and J lost 6 bases, with 12 bases between them. The CDR3 has 14 residues. Germline CDR1 and CDR2: SGDLS and YYNGEE. CDR3 amino acids: CASSVVASVNEQFF. The CDR3 bases are TGTGCCAGCAGCGTGGTGGCTAGCGTCAATGAGCAGTTCTTC.

This clone was found once. The chain joins TRBV28 to TRBJ1-5, with 9 positions matching TRBD1. The V and J ends lost 4 bases and 6 bases, in that order; junction bases with no gene match: 4. The germline V gene has CDR1 MDHEN and CDR2 SYDVKM. The CDR3 length is 14 residues. The CDR3: CASSSGTGPQPQHF. As DNA, the CDR3 is TGTGCCAGCAGTTCCGGGACAGGGCCTCAGCCCCAGCATTTT.

The chain combines TRBV19 with TRBJ1-2; 7 nucleotides align to TRBD1. The length of the CDR3 is 16 residues. Germline trimming cut 5 bases from V and 4 bases from J; bases unmatched to any gene: 13. From germline, CDR1 is LNHDA and CDR2 SQIVND (reference sequence). The CDR3 bases are TGTGCCAGTAGTCCCTCCCCGGGACAGAGAAGCTATGGCTACACCTTC. Amino acid sequence: CASSPSPGQRSYGYTF.

The chain couples TRBV18 to TRBJ2-1; 8 positions agree with TRBD1. The CDR3 loop spans 14 amino acids. Germline CDR1 and CDR2: KGHSH and LQKENI. V was pared by 10 bases and J by 3 bases, with 8 bases of the junction left unmatched. CDR3 loop: CATLGTGLYNEQFF. The DNA of the CDR3 is TGTGCCACCCTCGGGACAGGCCTCTACAATGAGCAGTTCTTC.

This clone occurred once. V gene TRBV14 combines with J gene TRBJ2-1; 7 bases match TRBD2. V was pared by 1 base and J by 8 bases, with 2 bases of the junction left unmatched. The CDR3 has 13 residues. Looked up from germline, CDR1 is SGHDN and CDR2 is FVKESK. DNA of the CDR3: TGTGCCAGCAGCCAAGTGGGAGGGTATGAGCAGTTCTTC. This codes for CASSQVGGYEQFF.

Here the CDR3 reads CASSQGASGDSYNEQFF. The CDR3 nucleotides read TGTGCCAGCAGCCAAGGGGCTAGCGGAGATTCCTACAATGAGCAGTTCTTC. The chain joins TRBV3-1 (or the pseudogene TRBV3-2) to TRBJ2-1, with 7 bases that match TRBD2. Germline V gives CDR1 LGHDT, CDR2 YNNKEL (reference sequence). This CDR3 has 17 amino acids. The V segment lost 1 base and the J segment 1 base; nucleotides outside the gene matches: 7.

On this clone itself: The same CDR3 also results from other DNA sequences found in this sample. The rearrangement links TRBV27 to TRBJ2-1; 10 nucleotides align to TRBD2. There are 15 residues in the CDR3. CDR1 and CDR2 from the germline V gene are MNHEY and SMNVEV (reference sequence). J gave up 7 bases and V 4 bases, and 7 bases lay outside the gene matches. CDR3 sequence reads: CASSSLAGGGNEQFF. The CDR3 DNA reads TGTGCCAGCAGTTCCTTAGCGGGAGGCGGTAATGAGCAGTTCTTC.

The V and J genes are TRBV6-1 and TRBJ1-4; 8 bases are shared with TRBD1. The CDR3 totals 14 residues. Germline CDR1 MNHNS, CDR2 SASEGT. With V trimmed by 3 bases and J by 8 bases, 5 bases remained unmatched. The chain's CDR3 is CASSEDRVWEKLFF. CDR3 in DNA: TGTGCCAGCAGTGAGGACAGGGTCTGGGAAAAACTGTTTTTT.

The chain combines TRBV12-3 or TRBV12-4 with TRBJ2-5; the D gene is possibly TRBD1 (5 bases). The V gene lost 6 bases and the J gene lost 0 bases, with 8 bases spanning the gap. The CDR3 sequence is 13 residues long. Here the CDR3 DNA reads TGTGCCAGCAGAAGGACATACCAAGAGACCCAGTACTTC. This translates into CASRRTYQETQYF.

J is TRBJ1-1 and V is TRBV5-1; 10 bases fit TRBD1. V shed 4 bases, J shed 7 bases, and the junction held 4 bases outside the gene matches. CDR1 and CDR2 from the germline V gene are SGHRS and YFSETQ. The CDR3 runs to 13 residues. In DNA, the CDR3 is TGCGCCAGCAGCCCGGGACAGGGGATTGAAGCTTTCTTT. Amino acids: CASSPGQGIEAFF.